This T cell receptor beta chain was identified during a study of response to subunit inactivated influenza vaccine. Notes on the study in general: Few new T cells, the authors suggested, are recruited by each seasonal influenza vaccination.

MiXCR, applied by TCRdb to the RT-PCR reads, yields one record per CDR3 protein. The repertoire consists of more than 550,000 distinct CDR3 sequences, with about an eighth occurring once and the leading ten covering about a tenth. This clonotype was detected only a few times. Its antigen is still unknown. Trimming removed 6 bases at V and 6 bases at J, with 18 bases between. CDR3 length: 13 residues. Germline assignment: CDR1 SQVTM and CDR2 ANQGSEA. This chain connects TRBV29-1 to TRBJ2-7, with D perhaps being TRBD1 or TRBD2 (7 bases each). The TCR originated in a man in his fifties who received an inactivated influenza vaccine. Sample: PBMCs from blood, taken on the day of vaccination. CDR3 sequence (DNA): TGCAGCGTCAGGGGGGGCTTCGATTCCGAGCAGTACTTC. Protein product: CSVRGGFDSEQYF.